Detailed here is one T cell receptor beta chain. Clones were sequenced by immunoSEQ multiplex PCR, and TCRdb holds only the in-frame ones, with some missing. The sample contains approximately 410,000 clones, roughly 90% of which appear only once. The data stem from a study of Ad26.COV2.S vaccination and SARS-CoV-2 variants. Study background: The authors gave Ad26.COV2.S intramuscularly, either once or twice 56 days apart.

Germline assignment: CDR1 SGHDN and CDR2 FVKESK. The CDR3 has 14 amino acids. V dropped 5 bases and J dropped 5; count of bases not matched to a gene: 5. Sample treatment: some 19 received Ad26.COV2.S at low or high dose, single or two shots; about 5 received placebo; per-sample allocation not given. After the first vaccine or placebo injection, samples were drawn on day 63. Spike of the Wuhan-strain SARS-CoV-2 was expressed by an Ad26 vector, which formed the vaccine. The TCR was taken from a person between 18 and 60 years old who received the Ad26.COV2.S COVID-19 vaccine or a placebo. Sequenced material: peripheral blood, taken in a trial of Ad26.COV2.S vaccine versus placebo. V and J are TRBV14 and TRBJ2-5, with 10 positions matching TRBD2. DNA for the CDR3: TGTGCCAGCAGCGTAGCGGGGGGTACGGAGACCCAGTACTTC. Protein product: CASSVAGGTETQYF.